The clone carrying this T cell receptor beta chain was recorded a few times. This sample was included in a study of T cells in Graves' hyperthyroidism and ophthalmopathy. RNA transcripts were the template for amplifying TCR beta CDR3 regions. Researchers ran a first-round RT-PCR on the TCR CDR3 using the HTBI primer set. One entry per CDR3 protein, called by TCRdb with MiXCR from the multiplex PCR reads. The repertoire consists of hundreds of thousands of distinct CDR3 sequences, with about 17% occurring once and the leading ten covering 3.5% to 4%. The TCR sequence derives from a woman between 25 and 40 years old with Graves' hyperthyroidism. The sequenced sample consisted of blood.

The CDR3 DNA sequence: TGTGCCAGCAGTCTCACAAGGATGGCCGAGCAGTACTTC. As protein: CASSLTRMAEQYF. The rearrangement links TRBV6-1 to TRBJ2-7; D ambiguous. This CDR3 comprises 13 residues. From germline, CDR1 is MNHNS and CDR2 SASEGT. V lost 5 bases and J lost 6, with 14 bases in between.